The 24 T cell receptor beta chains in this list originate from one sample, sequenced in a study of shared clonotypes between healthy human individuals. Only in-frame clones appear in the TCRdb table, and some are missing; sequencing was by immunoSEQ multiplex PCR. This table has a few million clones, 85% to 95% appearing once. The sequencing sample was made of naive CD4+ T cells from PBMCs. Subset meaning: CD45RA+ positively selected. The receptor source for this set is a man younger than 35 in good health. Some clones in this sample may be carry-over from other donors' samples.

CDR3 nucleotides: TGTGCCAGTAAACAGGGGGCGTTTCCTGGAAACACCATATATTTT. Amino acid sequence: CASKQGAFPGNTIYF. This sequence joins TRBV19 and TRBJ1-3; 9 positions match TRBD1. J gave up 2 bases and V 7 bases, and 6 bases lay outside the gene matches. Germline V CDR1 and CDR2: LNHDA, SQIVND (reference sequence). There are 15 residues in the CDR3.

This chain connects TRBV28 to TRBJ1-5, with 8 bases lining up with TRBD1. V was pared by 5 bases and J by 4 bases, with 13 bases of the junction left unmatched. The CDR3 contains 17 residues. CDR1 and CDR2 (germline): MDHEN, SYDVKM. DNA of the CDR3: TGTGCCAGCAGTCCCGAAGGTCCGGGACAGGCGAATCAGCCCCAGCATTTT. Residues: CASSPEGPGQANQPQHF.

The chain carries TRBV7-3 and TRBJ2-1, with 7 bases that match TRBD1. CDR1 and CDR2 (germline): SGHTA, FQGTGA. There are 14 residues in the CDR3. V shed 5 bases and J 8 bases; nucleotides not matched to a gene: 9. As DNA, the CDR3 is TGTGCCAGCAGCCCCGGGACAGAAAAGTATGAGCAGTTCTTC. Translating it yields CASSPGTEKYEQFF.

V usage is TRBV18 and J usage is TRBJ1-5; D gene uncertain. This CDR3 spans 13 amino acids. Trimming took 2 bases from V and 6 from J, leaving 8 bases between them. CDR1 is KGHSH, CDR2 LQKENI, per germline. The CDR3 nucleotides read TGTGCCAGCTCACCATCGCACGGTCAGCCCCAGCATTTT. It encodes CASSPSHGQPQHF.

The J gene is TRBJ1-3, the V gene TRBV6-1; no clear D. Germline V gene sequence: CDR1 MNHNS, CDR2 SASEGT. With 2 bases removed from V and 7 bases from J, the gap between germline ends came to 12 bases. The CDR3 is 14 amino acids. CDR3 sequence: CASSEQTVGNTIYF. The CDR3 DNA reads TGTGCCAGCAGTGAACAGACGGTGGGGAACACCATATATTTT.

The chain combines TRBV7-2 with TRBJ2-5, with 8 bases identical to TRBD2. Germline CDR1 and CDR2: SGHTA and FQGNSA. V lost 1 base and J lost 1; bases outside the gene matches: 2. The CDR3 length is 15 residues. The CDR3 sequence is CASSLGTSGQETQYF. CDR3 bases: TGTGCCAGCAGCTTAGGTACTAGCGGCCAAGAGACCCAGTACTTC.

The chain couples TRBV19 to TRBJ2-1; D is unclear. CDR3 length equals 12 residues. V lost 6 bases to trimming and J lost 11 bases, with 14 bases between them. Germline V gene lookup returns CDR1 LNHDA and CDR2 SQIVND (reference sequence). As DNA, the CDR3 is TGTGCCAGTAGACCCTGGGAAGGTCAGCAGTTCTTC. Protein product: CASRPWEGQQFF.

This clone has just a few counts. The chain couples TRBV19 to TRBJ1-5, with 11 bases that match TRBD1. Losses at the gene ends were 6 bases for V and 3 bases for J; bases not matched to a gene: 7. Germline V gene sequence: CDR1 LNHDA, CDR2 SQIVND (reference sequence). The CDR3 totals 16 residues. The CDR3 sequence: CASRSWTGGPNQPQHF. CDR3 sequence (DNA): TGTGCCAGTAGATCGTGGACAGGGGGCCCCAATCAGCCCCAGCATTTT.

The V gene is TRBV28, the J gene TRBJ2-7, with D tentatively TRBD1 or TRBD2 (5 bases each). The V end was cut by 3 bases, the J end by 5 bases, with 14 bases between. In germline, CDR1 is MDHEN, CDR2 SYDVKM. There are 14 residues in the CDR3. For the CDR3, the DNA is TGTGCCAGCAGTTTTTCCGCTAGGGGAGACGAGCAGTACTTC. This codes for CASSFSARGDEQYF.

The CDR3 nucleotides read TGCGCCAGCAGCTTACCCGGGACCGGGGCAACCTACGAGCAGTACTTC. Translating gives CASSLPGTGATYEQYF. The chain combines TRBV5-1 with TRBJ2-7; either TRBD1 or TRBD2 may fit D (5 bases each). The CDR3 extends over 16 amino acids. The germline CDR1 and CDR2 sequences are SGHRS and YFSETQ. V was shortened by 2 bases and J by 2 bases, with 17 bases between the two germline ends.

The chain recombines TRBV6-5 with TRBJ2-1; D remains unclear. V lost 1 base and J 8 bases, leaving 6 bases between the germline ends. CDR3 size: 12 residues. CDR1 is MNHEY and CDR2 is SVGAGI in the germline V gene. For the CDR3, the DNA is TGTGCCAGCAGTTACTTAGGCGATGAGCAGTTCTTC. Its translation: CASSYLGDEQFF.

This clone was seen a single time. The chain uses TRBV27 and TRBJ2-3; TRBD1 matches 7 bases. J gave up 0 bases and V 5 bases, and 11 bases lay outside the gene matches. CDR1 is MNHEY and CDR2 is SMNVEV in the germline V gene (reference sequence). The CDR3 length is 17 residues. In DNA, the CDR3 is TGTGCCAGCAGTATACACCACCGGGACAGAAGCACAGATACGCAGTATTTT. It translates to CASSIHHRDRSTDTQYF.

The chain uses TRBV7-9 and TRBJ1-1; the D gene is possibly TRBD1 (6 bases). The germline V gene has CDR1 SEHNR and CDR2 FQNEAQ (reference sequence). The V gene lost 7 bases and the J gene lost 4 bases, with 19 bases spanning the gap. The CDR3 covers 15 residues. The CDR3 here is CASTLEGGTSTEAFF. The CDR3 DNA sequence: TGTGCCAGCACCCTTGAGGGGGGTACGAGCACTGAAGCTTTCTTT. The full variable domain, rest sourced from reference TRBV7-9 and TRBJ1-1, is DTGVSQNPRHKITKRGQNVTFRCDPISEHNRLYWYRQTLGQGPEFLTYFQNEAQLEKSRLLSDRFSAERPKGSFSTLEIQRTEQGDSAMYLCASTLEGGTSTEAFFGQGTRLTVV.

The chain uses TRBV30 and TRBJ1-4; TRBD1 is a possible D gene (6 bases). The germline V gene encodes CDR1 GTSNPN and CDR2 SVGIG (reference sequence). This CDR3 has 16 amino acids. V dropped 2 bases and J dropped 3 bases, with 16 bases sitting between them. Written as DNA, the CDR3 is TGTGCCTGGAGTCCCTCCGAGGGGACACCTAATGAAAAACTGTTTTTT. The encoded protein is CAWSPSEGTPNEKLFF.

The chain is built from TRBV5-1 and TRBJ2-7, with TRBD1 matching over 10 bases. Trimming at V came to 7 bases and at J to 2 bases, leaving 9 bases not matched to a gene. Germline loops: CDR1 SGHRS, CDR2 YFSETQ. This CDR3 comprises 15 residues. The CDR3 DNA reads as TGCGCCAGCGGTACCCGGGACAGGGGAGCCTACGAGCAGTACTTC. Its protein is CASGTRDRGAYEQYF.

This clone appeared a single time. V gene TRBV6-5 combines with J gene TRBJ2-5; D is uncertain. Trimming took off 0 bases at V and 5 bases at J, with 10 bases between the two ends. The CDR3 spans 14 residues. Per the germline V gene, CDR1 is MNHEY and CDR2 is SVGAGI. The CDR3 loop is CASSYSVMKETQYF. The CDR3, as DNA: TGTGCCAGCAGTTACTCCGTTATGAAGGAGACCCAGTACTTC.

The V and J genes are TRBV5-1 and TRBJ2-7; 8 positions agree with TRBD1. V was clipped by 2 bases and J by 2 bases; unmatched bases: 6. Germline CDR1 SGHRS, CDR2 YFSETQ. The CDR3 is 15 residues long. This chain's CDR3 is CASSLNGQGTYEQYF. The CDR3 bases are TGCGCCAGCAGCTTAAACGGACAGGGAACCTACGAGCAGTACTTC.

This chain joins TRBV4-2 and TRBJ2-1; weak D call: TRBD2 (5 bases). Germline-derived CDR1 and CDR2 are LGHNA and YNFKEQ. V was clipped by 0 bases and J by 7 bases, with 16 bases between them. The CDR3 consists of 16 residues. This chain's CDR3 is CASSQEVGAFGNEQFF. CDR3 coding DNA: TGTGCCAGCAGCCAAGAGGTGGGAGCGTTCGGAAATGAGCAGTTCTTC.

V and J are TRBV11-3 and TRBJ2-7, with TRBD2 matching 8 bases. CDR3 length: 13 amino acids. J lost 6 bases, V lost 0 bases, and 1 base had no gene match. The V gene's germline CDR1 is SGHNT and CDR2 YENEEA. The DNA for the CDR3 is TGTGCCAGCAGCTTAGATGCGGGAGGCGAGCAGTACTTC. This translates into CASSLDAGGEQYF.

The genes are TRBV6-6 and TRBJ2-7; perhaps TRBD1 as D (5 bases). Germline values: CDR1 MNHNY, CDR2 SVGAGI (reference sequence). The germline V and J ends were trimmed by 5 bases and 4 bases, with 18 bases remaining between them. The CDR3 consists of 15 residues. CDR3 loop: CASSDPQGRWYEQYF. CDR3 DNA: TGTGCCAGCAGTGACCCCCAGGGAAGGTGGTACGAGCAGTACTTC.

The rearrangement joins TRBV5-1 to TRBJ2-1, with TRBD2 matching over 9 bases. The J segment lost 11 bases and the V segment lost 2 bases, leaving 8 bases of the junction unmatched. The CDR3 contains 14 residues. Germline CDR1 and CDR2: SGHRS and YFSETQ. CDR3 sequence (DNA): TGCGCCAGCAGCTTCGGGACTAGCAAGACCAAGCAGTTCTTC. This codes for CASSFGTSKTKQFF.

The gene calls are TRBV4-3 and TRBJ2-3, with D possibly being TRBD1 (6 bases). The CDR3 is 18 amino acids. Germline CDR1 is LGHNA and CDR2 is YSLEER. Trimming removed 1 base from V and 0 bases from J, with 17 bases in between. CDR3 in amino acids: CASSQAGTQRSSTDTQYF. CDR3 DNA sequence: TGCGCCAGCAGCCAAGCGGGGACACAAAGATCTAGCACAGATACGCAGTATTTT.

The CDR3 nucleotides are TGTGCCAGCTACAAGTCGACGGATACCTACGAGCAGTACTTC. Protein product: CASYKSTDTYEQYF. The V and J genes are TRBV21-1 and TRBJ2-7. TRBV21-1 counts as a pseudogene. The CDR3 runs to 14 residues.

The rearrangement uses TRBV9 and TRBJ1-2; unclear D gene. Trimming left V 0 bases short and J 2 bases short, with 11 bases between. The CDR3 is made up of 15 amino acids. Per the germline V gene, CDR1 is SGDLS and CDR2 is YYNGEE. The CDR3 region is CASSVAGIPNYGYTF. The CDR3 coding sequence is TGTGCCAGCAGCGTAGCGGGAATCCCCAACTATGGCTACACCTTC.